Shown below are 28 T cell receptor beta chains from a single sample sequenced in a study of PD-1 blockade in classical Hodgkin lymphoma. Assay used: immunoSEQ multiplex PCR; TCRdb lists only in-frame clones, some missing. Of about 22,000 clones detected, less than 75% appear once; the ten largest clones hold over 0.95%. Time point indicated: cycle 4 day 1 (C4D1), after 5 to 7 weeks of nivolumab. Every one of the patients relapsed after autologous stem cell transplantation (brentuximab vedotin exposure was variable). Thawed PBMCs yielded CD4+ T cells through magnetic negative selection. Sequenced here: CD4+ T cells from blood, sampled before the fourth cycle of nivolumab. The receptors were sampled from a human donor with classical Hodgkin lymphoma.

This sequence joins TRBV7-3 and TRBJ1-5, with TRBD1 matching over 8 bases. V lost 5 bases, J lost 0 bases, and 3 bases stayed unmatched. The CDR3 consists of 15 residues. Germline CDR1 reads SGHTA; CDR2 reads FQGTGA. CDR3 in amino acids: CASSLTGDSNQPQHF. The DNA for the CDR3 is TGTGCCAGCAGCCTGACAGGGGATAGCAATCAGCCCCAGCATTTT.

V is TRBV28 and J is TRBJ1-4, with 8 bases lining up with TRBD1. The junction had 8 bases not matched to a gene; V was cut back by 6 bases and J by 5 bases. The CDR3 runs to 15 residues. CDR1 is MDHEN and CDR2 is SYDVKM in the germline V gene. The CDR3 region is CASSTPTGENEKLFF. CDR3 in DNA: TGTGCCAGCAGCACTCCGACAGGGGAGAATGAAAAACTGTTTTTT.

CDR3: CASSGGISGANVLTF. DNA for the CDR3: TGTGCCAGCAGCGGCGGCATCTCTGGGGCCAACGTCCTGACTTTC. The chain uses TRBV2 and TRBJ2-6; D unclear. Trimming removed 6 bases at V and 0 bases at J, with 9 bases between. The V gene's germline CDR1 is SNHLY and CDR2 FYNNEI. The length of the CDR3 is 15 residues. Together with reference TRBV2 and TRBJ2-6, the CDR3 gives the full variable domain: EPEVTQTPSHQVTQMGQEVILRCVPISNHLYFYWYRQILGQKVEFLVSFYNNEISEKSEIFDDQFSVERPDGSNFTLKIRSTKLEDSAMYFCASSGGISGANVLTFGAGSRLTVL.

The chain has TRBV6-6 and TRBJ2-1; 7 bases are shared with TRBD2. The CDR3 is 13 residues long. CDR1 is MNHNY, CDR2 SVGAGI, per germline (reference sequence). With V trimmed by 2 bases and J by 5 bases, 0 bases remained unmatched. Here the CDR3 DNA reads TGTGCCAGCAGTTACGGGGGGGACAATGAGCAGTTCTTC. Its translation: CASSYGGDNEQFF.

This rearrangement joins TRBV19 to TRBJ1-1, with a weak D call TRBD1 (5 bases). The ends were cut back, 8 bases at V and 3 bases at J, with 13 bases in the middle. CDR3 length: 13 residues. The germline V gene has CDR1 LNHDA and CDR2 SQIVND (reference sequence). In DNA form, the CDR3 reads TGTGCCAGTTGGGGCAGCCATTACACTGAAGCTTTCTTT. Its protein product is CASWGSHYTEAFF. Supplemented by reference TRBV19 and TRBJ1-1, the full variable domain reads DGGITQSPKYLFRKEGQNVTLSCEQNLNHDAMYWYRQDPGQGLRLIYYSQIVNDFQKGDIAEGYSVSREKKESFPLTVTSAQKNPTAFYLCASWGSHYTEAFFGQGTRLTVV.

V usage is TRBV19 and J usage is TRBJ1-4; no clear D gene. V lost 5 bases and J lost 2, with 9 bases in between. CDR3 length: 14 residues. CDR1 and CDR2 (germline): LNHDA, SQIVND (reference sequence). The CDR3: CASSPPGTNEKLFF. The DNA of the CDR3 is TGTGCCAGTAGTCCCCCAGGCACTAATGAAAAACTGTTTTTT.

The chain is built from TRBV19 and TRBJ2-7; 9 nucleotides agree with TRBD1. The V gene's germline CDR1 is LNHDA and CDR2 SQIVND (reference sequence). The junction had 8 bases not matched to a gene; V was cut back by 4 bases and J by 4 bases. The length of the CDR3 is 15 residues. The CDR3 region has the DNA TGTGCCAGTAGTACCTGGACAGGGGCGTCGTACGAGCAGTACTTC. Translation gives CASSTWTGASYEQYF.

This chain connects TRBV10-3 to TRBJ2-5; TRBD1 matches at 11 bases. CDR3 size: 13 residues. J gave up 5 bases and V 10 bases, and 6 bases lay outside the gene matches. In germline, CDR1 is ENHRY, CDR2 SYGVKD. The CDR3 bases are TGTGCCACAACGGACAGGGGGCAGGAGACCCAGTACTTC. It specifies CATTDRGQETQYF.

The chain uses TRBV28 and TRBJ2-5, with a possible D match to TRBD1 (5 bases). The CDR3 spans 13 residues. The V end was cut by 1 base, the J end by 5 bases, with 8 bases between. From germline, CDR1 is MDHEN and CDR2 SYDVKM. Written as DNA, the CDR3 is TGTGCCAGCAGTTTATCAGGGCCTGAGACCCAGTACTTC. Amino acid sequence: CASSLSGPETQYF.

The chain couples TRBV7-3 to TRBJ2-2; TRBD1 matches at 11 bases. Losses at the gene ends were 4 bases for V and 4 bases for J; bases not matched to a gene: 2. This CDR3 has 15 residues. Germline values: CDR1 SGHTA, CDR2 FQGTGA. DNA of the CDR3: TGTGCCAGCAGCTCCGGGACAGGGGGCACCGGGGAGCTGTTTTTT. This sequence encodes CASSSGTGGTGELFF.

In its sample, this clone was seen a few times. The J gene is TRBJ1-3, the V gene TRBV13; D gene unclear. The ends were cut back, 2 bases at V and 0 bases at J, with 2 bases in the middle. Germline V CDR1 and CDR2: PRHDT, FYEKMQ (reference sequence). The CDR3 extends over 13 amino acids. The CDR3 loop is CASSLISGNTIYF. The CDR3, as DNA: TGTGCCAGCAGCTTAATCTCTGGAAACACCATATATTTT.

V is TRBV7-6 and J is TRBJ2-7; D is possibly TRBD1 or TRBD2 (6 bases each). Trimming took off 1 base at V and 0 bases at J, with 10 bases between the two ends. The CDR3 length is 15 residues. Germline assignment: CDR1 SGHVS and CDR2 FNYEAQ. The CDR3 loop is CASSLEGGSSYEQYF. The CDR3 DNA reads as TGTGCCAGCAGCTTAGAGGGGGGCAGCTCCTACGAGCAGTACTTC.

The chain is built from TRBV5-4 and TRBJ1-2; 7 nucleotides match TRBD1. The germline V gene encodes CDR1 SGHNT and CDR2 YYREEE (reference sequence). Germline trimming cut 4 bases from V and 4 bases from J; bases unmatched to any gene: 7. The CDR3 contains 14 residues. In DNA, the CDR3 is TGTGCCAGCAGCCCTGGACAGGAGACCTATGGCTACACCTTC. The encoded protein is CASSPGQETYGYTF.

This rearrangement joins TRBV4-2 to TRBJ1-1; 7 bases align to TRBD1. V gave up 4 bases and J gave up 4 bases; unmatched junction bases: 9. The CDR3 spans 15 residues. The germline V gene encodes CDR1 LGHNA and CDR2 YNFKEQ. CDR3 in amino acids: CASSPSTGLGTEAFF. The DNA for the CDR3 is TGTGCCAGCAGCCCCTCGACAGGGTTAGGCACTGAAGCTTTCTTT.

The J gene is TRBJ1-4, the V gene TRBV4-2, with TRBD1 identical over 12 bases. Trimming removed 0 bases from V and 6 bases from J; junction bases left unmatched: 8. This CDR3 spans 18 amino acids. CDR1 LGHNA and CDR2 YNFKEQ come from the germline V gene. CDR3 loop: CASSQDTGTGGADEKLFF. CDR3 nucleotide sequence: TGTGCCAGCAGCCAAGACACCGGGACAGGGGGCGCGGATGAAAAACTGTTTTTT.

The CDR3 is CASGRTSGGVYYNEQFF. In DNA, the CDR3 is TGTGCCAGCGGTCGGACTAGCGGGGGGGTTTACTACAATGAGCAGTTCTTC. This sequence joins TRBV19 and TRBJ2-1; TRBD2 agrees at 15 bases. Germline assignment: CDR1 LNHDA and CDR2 SQIVND (reference sequence). The V and J ends lost 9 bases and 3 bases, in that order; junction bases with no gene match: 9. The CDR3 is 17 residues long.

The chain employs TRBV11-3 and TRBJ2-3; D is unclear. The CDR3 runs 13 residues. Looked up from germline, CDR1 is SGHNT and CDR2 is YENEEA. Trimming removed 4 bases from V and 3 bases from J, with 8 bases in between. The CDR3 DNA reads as TGTGCCAGCAGCTCACTAAATACAGATACGCAGTATTTT. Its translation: CASSSLNTDTQYF.

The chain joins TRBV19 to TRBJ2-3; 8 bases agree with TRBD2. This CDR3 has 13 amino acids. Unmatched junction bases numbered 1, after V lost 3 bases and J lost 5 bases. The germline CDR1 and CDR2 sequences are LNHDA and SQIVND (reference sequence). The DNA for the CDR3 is TGTGCCAGTAGTATCAGCGGGGGAGATACGCAGTATTTT. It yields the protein CASSISGGDTQYF.

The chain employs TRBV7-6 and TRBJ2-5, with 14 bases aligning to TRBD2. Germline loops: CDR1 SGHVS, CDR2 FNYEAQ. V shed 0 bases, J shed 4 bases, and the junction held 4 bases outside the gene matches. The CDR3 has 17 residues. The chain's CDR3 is CASSLATSGGALETQYF. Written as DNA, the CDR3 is TGTGCCAGCAGCTTAGCGACTAGCGGGGGGGCTTTAGAGACCCAGTACTTC.

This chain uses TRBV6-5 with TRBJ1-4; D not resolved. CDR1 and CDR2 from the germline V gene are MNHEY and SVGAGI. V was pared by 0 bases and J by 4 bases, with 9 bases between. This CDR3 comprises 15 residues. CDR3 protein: CASSYSTSVNEKLFF. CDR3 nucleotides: TGTGCCAGCAGTTACTCGACATCAGTTAATGAAAAACTGTTTTTT.

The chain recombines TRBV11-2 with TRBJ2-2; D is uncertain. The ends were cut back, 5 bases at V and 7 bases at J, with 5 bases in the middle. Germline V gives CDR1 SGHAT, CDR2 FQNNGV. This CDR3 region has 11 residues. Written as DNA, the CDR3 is TGTGCCAGCAGCCCCAACGGGGAGCTGTTTTTT. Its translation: CASSPNGELFF.

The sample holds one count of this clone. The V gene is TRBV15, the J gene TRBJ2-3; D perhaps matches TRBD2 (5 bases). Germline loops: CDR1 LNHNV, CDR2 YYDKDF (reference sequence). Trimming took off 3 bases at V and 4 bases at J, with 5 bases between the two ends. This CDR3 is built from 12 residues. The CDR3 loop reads CATSSGADTQYF. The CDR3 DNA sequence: TGTGCCACCAGCAGCGGGGCAGATACGCAGTATTTT.

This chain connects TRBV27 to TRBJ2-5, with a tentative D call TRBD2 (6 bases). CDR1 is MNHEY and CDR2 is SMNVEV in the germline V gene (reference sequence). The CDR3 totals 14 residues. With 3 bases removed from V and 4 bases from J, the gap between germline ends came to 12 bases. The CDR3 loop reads CASSFWGEGETQYF. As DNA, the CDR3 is TGTGCCAGCAGTTTTTGGGGGGAAGGAGAGACCCAGTACTTC.

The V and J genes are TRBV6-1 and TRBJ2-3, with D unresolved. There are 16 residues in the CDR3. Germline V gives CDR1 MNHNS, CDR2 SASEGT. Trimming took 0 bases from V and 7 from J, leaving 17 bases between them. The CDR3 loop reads CASSEASQPLFHTQYF. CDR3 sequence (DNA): TGTGCCAGCAGTGAAGCGAGCCAGCCATTGTTTCATACGCAGTATTTT.

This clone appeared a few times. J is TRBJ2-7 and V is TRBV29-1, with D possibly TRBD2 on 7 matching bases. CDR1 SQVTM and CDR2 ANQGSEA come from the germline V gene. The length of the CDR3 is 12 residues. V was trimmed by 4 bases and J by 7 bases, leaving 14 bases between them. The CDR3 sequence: CSVGGGRVEQYF. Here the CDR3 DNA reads TGCAGCGTTGGGGGGGGCCGGGTTGAGCAGTACTTC.

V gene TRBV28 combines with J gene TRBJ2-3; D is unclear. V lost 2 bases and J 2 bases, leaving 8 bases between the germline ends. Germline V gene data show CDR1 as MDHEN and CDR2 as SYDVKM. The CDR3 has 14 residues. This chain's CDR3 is CASSLDQVTDTQYF. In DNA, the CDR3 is TGTGCCAGCAGTTTAGACCAGGTCACAGATACGCAGTATTTT.

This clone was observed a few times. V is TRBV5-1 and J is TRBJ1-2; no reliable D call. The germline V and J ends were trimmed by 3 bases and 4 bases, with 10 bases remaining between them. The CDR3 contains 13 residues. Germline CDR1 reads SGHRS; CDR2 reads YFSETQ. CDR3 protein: CASSSGDPYGYTF. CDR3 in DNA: TGCGCCAGCAGCTCGGGAGACCCCTATGGCTACACCTTC.

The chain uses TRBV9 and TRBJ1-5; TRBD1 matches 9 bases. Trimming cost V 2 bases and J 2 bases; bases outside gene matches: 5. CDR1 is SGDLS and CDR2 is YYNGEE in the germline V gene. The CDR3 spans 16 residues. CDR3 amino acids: CASSVGTGLGNQPQHF. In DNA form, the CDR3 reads TGTGCCAGCAGCGTTGGGACAGGGCTGGGCAATCAGCCCCAGCATTTT.